The clone carrying this T cell receptor beta chain was found many times. Its antigen is undetermined. These data belong to a study of Graves' ophthalmopathy and Graves' hyperthyroidism. General study results and limits: Appearing in blood as well were most expanded thyroid clonotypes above 0.001 frequency. With about 86% sensitivity and roughly 77% specificity, a 13-signature model separated ophthalmopathy from stable hyperthyroidism.

RNA transcripts yielded amplified TCR beta CDR3 regions. Investigators did first-round RT-PCR with HTBI primers, then second-round multiplex PCR. One entry per CDR3 protein results from TCRdb running MiXCR on the multiplex PCR reads. The repertoire holds 340,000 or so distinct CDR3 sequences, about a sixth seen once, with over 9% in the top ten. Germline CDR1 is SGHAT and CDR2 is FQNNGV. This CDR3 is built from 14 residues. The V gene end was trimmed by 6 bases and the J gene end by 3 bases; junction bases not matched to a gene: 5. Other autoimmune diseases, uncontrolled infections, pregnancy or lactation ruled patients out of participation.

The TCR comes from an adult man with Graves' ophthalmopathy. V and J are TRBV11-2 and TRBJ2-7; 10 bases are a match to TRBD1. Sequencing was carried out using peripheral blood. The CDR3: CASRNRDRGYEQYF. DNA of the CDR3: TGTGCCAGCAGAAACCGGGACAGGGGCTACGAGCAGTACTTC.